The next 14 T cell receptor beta chains were all read from a single sample in a study of blood T cell repertoires in COVID-19. TCRdb keeps only in-frame clones here, not all; method: immunoSEQ multiplex PCR. The top ten clones hold roughly an eighth of a sample with around 200,000 clones, roughly 80% of them seen once. Material: peripheral blood. These receptors all come from a man between 25 and 39 years old with active or convalescent COVID-19.

The chain is built from TRBV19 and TRBJ1-6, with 9 bases aligning to TRBD1. CDR1 and CDR2 (germline): LNHDA, SQIVND (reference sequence). With 7 bases clipped from V and 6 bases from J, the junction kept 7 bases outside the gene matches. The CDR3 runs to 15 residues. The DNA of the CDR3 is TGTGCCAGTACTGACCGGGACAGGGCTAATTCACCCCTCCACTTT. This translates into CASTDRDRANSPLHF.

This chain links TRBV7-9 with TRBJ2-3; 8 bases map to TRBD1. The CDR3 contains 17 residues. V shed 2 bases, J shed 0 bases, and the junction held 7 bases outside the gene matches. Germline loops: CDR1 SEHNR, CDR2 FQNEAQ (reference sequence). The CDR3 loop reads CASSLWGWDRSTDTQYF. CDR3 sequence (DNA): TGTGCCAGCAGCTTATGGGGGTGGGACAGGAGCACAGATACGCAGTATTTT.

This chain joins TRBV5-1 and TRBJ2-5; possible D gene TRBD2, 6 bases. In germline, CDR1 is SGHRS, CDR2 YFSETQ. The V gene lost 0 bases and the J gene lost 4 bases, with 10 bases spanning the gap. The CDR3 sequence is 14 residues long. The CDR3 reads CASSLGWGGETQYF. In nucleotides, the CDR3 is TGCGCCAGCAGCTTGGGGTGGGGAGGAGAGACCCAGTACTTC.

The chain joins TRBV11-2 to TRBJ2-7; 8 positions match TRBD1. The CDR3 totals 14 residues. Per germline, CDR1 SGHAT and CDR2 FQNNGV. The V and J ends lost 5 bases and 3 bases, in that order; junction bases with no gene match: 6. In nucleotides, the CDR3 is TGTGCCAGCAGCACCTCGACAGGGGTCTACGAGCAGTACGTC. Protein product: CASSTSTGVYEQYV.

The V gene is TRBV28, the J gene TRBJ1-4; D remains unclear. Germline V gene data show CDR1 as MDHEN and CDR2 as SYDVKM. Trimming shortened V by 6 bases and J by 8 bases, and 16 bases separated the two germline ends. The length of the CDR3 is 14 residues. CDR3 nucleotides: TGTGCCAGCAGCTCCGGATCAGGATTAGAAAAACTGTTTTTT. Translation gives CASSSGSGLEKLFF.

The rearrangement uses TRBV27 and TRBJ1-5; D gene uncertain. The ends were cut back, 4 bases at V and 5 bases at J, with 6 bases in the middle. The CDR3 is made up of 12 amino acids. The germline gives CDR1 MNHEY, CDR2 SMNVEV (reference sequence). The CDR3 here is CASSSRDQPQHF. The DNA of the CDR3 is TGTGCCAGCAGTTCCCGGGATCAGCCCCAGCATTTT.

This rearrangement joins TRBV11-2 to TRBJ1-3; tentatively, D is TRBD1 (6 bases). The CDR3 has 16 residues. V lost 2 bases and J lost 4, with 15 bases in between. Germline CDR1 SGHAT, CDR2 FQNNGV. The CDR3 loop reads CASSLLTRGGGNTIYF. CDR3 nucleotide sequence: TGTGCCAGCAGCTTACTCACCAGGGGTGGAGGAAACACCATATATTTT.

The rearrangement uses TRBV6-5 and TRBJ1-6; the match to TRBD1 covers 7 bases. The CDR3 totals 16 residues. V dropped 0 bases and J dropped 7; count of bases not matched to a gene: 6. CDR1 and CDR2 (germline): MNHEY, SVGAGI. The CDR3 sequence: CASSYSAQGTNSPLHF. The CDR3 DNA sequence: TGTGCCAGCAGTTACTCGGCACAGGGGACGAATTCACCCCTCCACTTT.

V is TRBV7-3 and J is TRBJ2-3; D unresolved. The length of the CDR3 is 13 residues. The V gene lost 0 bases and the J gene lost 6 bases, with 7 bases spanning the gap. CDR1 and CDR2 (germline): SGHTA, FQGTGA. DNA of the CDR3: TGTGCCAGCAGCTTAACTATGCGGGATACGCAGTATTTT. It is translated as CASSLTMRDTQYF.

This chain uses TRBV11-2 with TRBJ2-5, with 9 bases that match TRBD1. The V gene's germline CDR1 is SGHAT and CDR2 FQNNGV. Trimming removed 0 bases from V and 2 bases from J; junction bases left unmatched: 10. CDR3 length: 18 residues. This chain's CDR3 is CASSLERQGVTPQETQYF. CDR3 bases: TGTGCCAGCAGCTTAGAGAGACAGGGGGTTACTCCGCAAGAGACCCAGTACTTC.

The rearrangement uses TRBV5-4 and TRBJ1-5; D is ambiguous. V lost 4 bases and J 2 bases, leaving 13 bases between the germline ends. The germline CDR1 and CDR2 sequences are SGHNT and YYREEE (reference sequence). This CDR3 contains 15 residues. The CDR3 DNA follows: TGTGCCAGCAGCCCGAGCCCGGGTGGCAATCAGCCCCAGCATTTT. This translates into CASSPSPGGNQPQHF.

CDR3 nucleotides: TGTGCCAGCAGCCCAAGTCACTGGCAAGAGACCCAGTACTTC. It yields the protein CASSPSHWQETQYF. The rearrangement joins TRBV11-2 to TRBJ2-5; D call uncertain. The germline V gene has CDR1 SGHAT and CDR2 FQNNGV. Trimming pared 5 bases from V and 2 bases from J, leaving 12 bases between. This CDR3 has 14 amino acids.

This chain uses TRBV29-1 with TRBJ2-7; tentatively, D is TRBD1 (5 bases). Per the germline V gene, CDR1 is SQVTM and CDR2 is ANQGSEA. CDR3 length: 13 amino acids. Between the trimmed V and J ends, which lost 2 bases and 3 bases, there was a span of 11 bases. The CDR3 here is CSVESVRGYEQYF. The DNA for the CDR3 is TGCAGCGTTGAATCAGTTAGGGGCTACGAGCAGTACTTC.

The chain links TRBV28 to TRBJ1-3; TRBD1 matches at 9 bases. This CDR3 has 16 amino acids. Germline CDR1 and CDR2: MDHEN and SYDVKM. V lost 3 bases to trimming and J lost 0 bases; unmatched junction nucleotides: 3. CDR3: CASSLMGQGSGNTIYF. The CDR3 bases are TGTGCCAGCAGTTTGATGGGACAGGGCTCTGGAAACACCATATATTTT.